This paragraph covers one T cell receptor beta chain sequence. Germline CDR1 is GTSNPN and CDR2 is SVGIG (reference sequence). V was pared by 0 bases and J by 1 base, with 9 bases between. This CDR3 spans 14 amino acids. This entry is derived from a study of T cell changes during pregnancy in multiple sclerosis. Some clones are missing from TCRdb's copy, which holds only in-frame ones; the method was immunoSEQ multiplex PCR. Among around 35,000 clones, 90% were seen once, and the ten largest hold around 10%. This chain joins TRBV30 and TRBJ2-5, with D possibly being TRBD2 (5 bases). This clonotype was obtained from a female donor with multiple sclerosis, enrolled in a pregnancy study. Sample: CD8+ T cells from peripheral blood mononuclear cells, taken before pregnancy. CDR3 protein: CAWSVLSGQETQYF. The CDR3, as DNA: TGTGCCTGGAGTGTACTGAGCGGCCAAGAGACCCAGTACTTC.